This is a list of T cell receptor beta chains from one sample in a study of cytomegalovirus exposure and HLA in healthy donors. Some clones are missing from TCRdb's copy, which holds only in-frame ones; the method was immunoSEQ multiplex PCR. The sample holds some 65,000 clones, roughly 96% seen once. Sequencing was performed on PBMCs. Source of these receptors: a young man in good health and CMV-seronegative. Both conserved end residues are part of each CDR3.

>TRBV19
CASSIEAASGANVLTF
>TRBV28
CASSTDSGSYGYTF
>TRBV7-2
CASSLGGDQDYTF
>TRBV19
CASSIRRDNEQFF
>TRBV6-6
CASSFRTAEEQYF
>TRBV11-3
CASSLGGGTHDEQYF
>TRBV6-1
CASSERGSYTEAFF
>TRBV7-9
CASSRQGGGTEAFF
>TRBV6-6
CASSYLADRDYEQYF
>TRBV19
CASSLTGGGIRRLGELFF
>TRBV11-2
CASSLDVEGVGNTIYF
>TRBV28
CASSLDRDRSSYNEQFF
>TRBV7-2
CASSPSRGYNYEQYF
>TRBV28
CASSLTQETQYF
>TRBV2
CASSGGGEQYF
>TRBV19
CASSPGTVNEKLFF
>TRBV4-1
CASSQEVLQEQYF
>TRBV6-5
CASSYSVAGRRSTQYF
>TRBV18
CASSPGQSYEQYF